This T cell receptor beta chain was captured in a study of beta chain features in type 1 diabetes. Study-level information: Analysis included over 100,000,000 sorted cells drawn from all samples.

Deletions cut 1 base from V and 4 bases from J, with 11 bases between. The V gene's germline CDR1 is SGHDT and CDR2 YYEEEE. The CDR3 length is 14 residues. The sample holds one count of this clone. Expressed TCRB transcripts were sequenced, since all the RNA that had been isolated was reverse transcribed. The data were produced by immunoSEQ multiplex PCR, yet TCRdb's version contains in-frame clones alone and is incomplete. This repertoire shows around 430,000 clones, over 25% found once; its top ten account for almost 0.065%. Sequencing used naive CD4+ T cells from blood. The TCR comes from a man between 18 and 35 years old in good health. The rearrangement joins TRBV5-6 to TRBJ1-2; D is unresolved. The CDR3 nucleotides are TGTGCCAGCAGCTTGTCCGAGTGGGGCTATGGCTACACCTTC. Residues: CASSLSEWGYGYTF.